This TCR beta chain was profiled in a study of T cell repertoires in ileal Crohn's disease. Study at large: Biopsies at the proximal margin of the resected specimen form MI samples. TCRB immunosequencing input was around 460 nanograms of biopsy DNA per sample.

Findings and limits, study-wide: Endoscopic recurrence occurred in every patient whose clonality exceeded 26.8%.

Notes on this clone: The antigen remains undetermined.

Germline assignment: CDR1 SGHTA and CDR2 FQGNSA. The CDR3 spans 14 residues. The ends were cut back, 4 bases at V and 5 bases at J, with 14 bases in the middle. Described time point: proximal margin of the surgical specimen (macroscopically non-inflamed). Profiled with immunoSEQ multiplex PCR; TCRdb holds only in-frame clones, not every one. Of around 510 clones in the sample, approximately 90% were seen once. This receptor was taken from an adult with Crohn's disease. The V gene is TRBV7-2, the J gene TRBJ2-5, with D tentatively TRBD1 (6 bases). The material sequenced was ileal tissue. CDR3 amino acids: CASSYQGKQETQYF. In DNA, the CDR3 is TGTGCCAGCAGCTATCAGGGGAAGCAGGAGACCCAGTACTTC. Based on the CDR3 plus reference TRBV7-2 and TRBJ2-5, the full variable domain is GAGVSQSPSNKVTEKGKDVELRCDPISGHTALYWYRQSLGQGLEFLIYFQGNSAPDKSGLPSDRFSAERTGGSVSTLTIQRTQQEDSAVYLCASSYQGKQETQYFGPGTRLLVL.